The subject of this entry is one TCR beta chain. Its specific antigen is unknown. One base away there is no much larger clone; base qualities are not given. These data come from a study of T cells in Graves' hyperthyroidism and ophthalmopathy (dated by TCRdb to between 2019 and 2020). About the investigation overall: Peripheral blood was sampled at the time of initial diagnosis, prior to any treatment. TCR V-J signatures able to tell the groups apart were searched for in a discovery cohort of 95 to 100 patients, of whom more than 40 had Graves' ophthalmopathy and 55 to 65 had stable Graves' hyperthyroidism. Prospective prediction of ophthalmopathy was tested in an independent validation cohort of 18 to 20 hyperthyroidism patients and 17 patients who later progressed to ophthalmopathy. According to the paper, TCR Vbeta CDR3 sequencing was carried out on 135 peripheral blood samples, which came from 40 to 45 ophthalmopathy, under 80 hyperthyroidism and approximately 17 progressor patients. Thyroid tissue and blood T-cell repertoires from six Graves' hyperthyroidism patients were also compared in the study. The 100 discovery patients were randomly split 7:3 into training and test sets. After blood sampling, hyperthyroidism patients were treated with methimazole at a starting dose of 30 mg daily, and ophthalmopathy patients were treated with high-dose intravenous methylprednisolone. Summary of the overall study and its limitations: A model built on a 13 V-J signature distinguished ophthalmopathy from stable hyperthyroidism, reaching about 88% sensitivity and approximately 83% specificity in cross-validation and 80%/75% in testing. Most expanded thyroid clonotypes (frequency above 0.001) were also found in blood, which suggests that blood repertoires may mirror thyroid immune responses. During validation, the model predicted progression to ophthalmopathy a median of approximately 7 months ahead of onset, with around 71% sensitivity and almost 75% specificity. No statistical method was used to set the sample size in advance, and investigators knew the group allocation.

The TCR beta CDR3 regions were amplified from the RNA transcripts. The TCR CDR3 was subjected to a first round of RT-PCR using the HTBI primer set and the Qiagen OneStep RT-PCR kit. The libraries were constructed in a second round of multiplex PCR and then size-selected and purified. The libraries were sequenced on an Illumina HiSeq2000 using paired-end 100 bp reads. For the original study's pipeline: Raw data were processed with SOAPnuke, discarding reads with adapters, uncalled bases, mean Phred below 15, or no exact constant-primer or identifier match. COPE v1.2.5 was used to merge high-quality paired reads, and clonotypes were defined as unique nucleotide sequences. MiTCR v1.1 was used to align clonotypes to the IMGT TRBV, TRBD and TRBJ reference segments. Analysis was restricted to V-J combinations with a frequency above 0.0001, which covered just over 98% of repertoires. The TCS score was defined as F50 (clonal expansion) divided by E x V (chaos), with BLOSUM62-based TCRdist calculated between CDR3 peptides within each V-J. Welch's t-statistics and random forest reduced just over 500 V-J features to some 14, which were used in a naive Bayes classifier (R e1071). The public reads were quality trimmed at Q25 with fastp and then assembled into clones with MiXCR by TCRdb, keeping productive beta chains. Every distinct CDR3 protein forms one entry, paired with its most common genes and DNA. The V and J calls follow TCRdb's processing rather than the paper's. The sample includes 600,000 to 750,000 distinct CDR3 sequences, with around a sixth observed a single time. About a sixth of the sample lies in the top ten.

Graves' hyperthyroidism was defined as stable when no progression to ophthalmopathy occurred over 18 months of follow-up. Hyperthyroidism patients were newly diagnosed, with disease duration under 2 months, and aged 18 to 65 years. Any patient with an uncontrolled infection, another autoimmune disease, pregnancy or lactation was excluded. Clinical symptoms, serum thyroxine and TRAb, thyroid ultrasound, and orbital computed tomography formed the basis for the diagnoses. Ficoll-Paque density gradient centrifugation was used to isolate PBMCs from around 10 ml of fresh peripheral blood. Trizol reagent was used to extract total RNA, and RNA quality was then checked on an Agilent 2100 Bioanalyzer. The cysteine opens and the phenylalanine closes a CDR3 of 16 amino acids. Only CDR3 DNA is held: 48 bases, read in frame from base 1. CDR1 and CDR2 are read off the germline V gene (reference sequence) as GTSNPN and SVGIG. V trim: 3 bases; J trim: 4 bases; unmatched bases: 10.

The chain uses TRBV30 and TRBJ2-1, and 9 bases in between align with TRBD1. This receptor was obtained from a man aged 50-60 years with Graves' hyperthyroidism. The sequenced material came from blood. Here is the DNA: TGTGCCTGGAGCGCAAGGCCGGGACAGGGTTACAATGAGCAGTTCTTC. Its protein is CAWSARPGQGYNEQFF.